This T cell receptor (beta chain) was found in a study of T cells in pancreatic ductal adenocarcinoma. Whole-study findings and limits: This surgical cohort overrepresents the minority presenting with early-stage disease. Tumor and blood clonality did not differ significantly, about 0.1 versus 0.07. Blood had more productive templates and roughly 8-fold more unique clonotypes than tumor.

This CDR3 is built from 12 residues. The germline V gene has CDR1 SGHVS and CDR2 FQNEAQ. V was pared by 5 bases and J by 4 bases, with 7 bases between. A word on this clone: The antigen remains undetermined.

No neoadjuvant therapy was given to the selected pancreatic ductal adenocarcinoma patients before their surgery. Libraries were prepared by immunoSEQ multiplex PCR; TCRdb keeps only in-frame clonotypes and omits some of them. The sample holds over 90,000 clones, nearly 95% seen once. The chain recombines TRBV7-8 with TRBJ2-3; unclear D gene. This receptor was taken from a human donor with pancreatic ductal adenocarcinoma. Specimen: PBMCs. CDR3 nucleotide sequence: TGTGCCAGCAGCCCGGTTGCAGATACGCAGTATTTT. As protein: CASSPVADTQYF.